The subject of this entry is one T cell receptor beta chain. This specimen belongs to a study of PD-L1 blockade in urothelial cancer. The wider study: In the mid-2010s, patients got going on atezolizumab, taking 1,200 mg intravenously every 3 weeks.

CDR3 length: 14 amino acids. Trimming took off 4 bases at V and 1 base at J, with 13 bases between the two ends. In germline, CDR1 is GTSNPN, CDR2 SVGIG (reference sequence). Generated by immunoSEQ multiplex PCR, the TCRdb table keeps only in-frame clones and is missing some. The table lists 25,000 to 35,000 clones, around 87% of them singletons. This receptor was identified in a man over 45 with urothelial cancer. This chain links TRBV30 with TRBJ1-1; D not resolved. Sequenced here: PBMCs, sampled around atezolizumab (anti-PD-L1) treatment. The CDR3 DNA is TGTGCCTGGACCCGGCAGAGGGCGAACACTGAAGCTTTCTTT. It yields the protein CAWTRQRANTEAFF.